This T cell receptor (beta chain) comes out of a study of regulatory T cells in long-lasting Graves disease. Study-wide background: Persistent Graves' disease denoted over 5 years of antithyroid drugs plus positive TSH receptor antibodies.

In building TCR beta libraries, iRepertoire HTBI primers were used together with Arm-PCR of CDR3 regions. A single record per CDR3 protein comes from TCRdb applying MiXCR to the multiplex PCR reads. The sample includes some 340,000 distinct CDR3 sequences, approximately 25% of them seen just once. Points from the study as a whole: Newly diagnosed patients shared around 910 public clonotypes; persistent patients shared about 2,500.

About this clonotype: Its specificity is not known.

Trimming shortened V by 3 bases and J by 6 bases, and 13 bases separated the two germline ends. The germline V gene has CDR1 SGHDT and CDR2 YYEEEE. The CDR3 is 13 amino acids. Time point described: persistent/refractory GD, antithyroid drugs over 5 years with positive TRAb. The TCR library was prepared using RNA isolated from PBMCs. The patients were drawn from one endocrinology department in Xi'an, China. The chain joins TRBV5-6 to TRBJ2-7; no clear D. This sequence originates from a woman in her forties with Graves disease. Sequencing used peripheral blood mononuclear cells (PBMCs), obtained when the disease was refractory, from a patient treated with antithyroid drugs. The CDR3 region is CASSYGPSAEQYF. CDR3 DNA sequence: TGTGCCAGCAGCTACGGCCCCTCCGCCGAGCAGTACTTC. The whole variable domain, filled in from reference TRBV5-6 and TRBJ2-7, reads DAGVTQSPTHLIKTRGQQVTLRCSPKSGHDTVSWYQQALGQGPQFIFQYYEEEERQRGNFPDRFSGHQFPNYSSELNVNALLLGDSALYLCASSYGPSAEQYFGPGTRLTVT.